The 32 T cell receptor beta chains below all came from one sample that was sequenced in a study of blood T cells in healthy people across ages. A second PCR of 7 to 11 cycles used a sample-barcoded 5' primer and a J-beta primer mix. TCRdb reprocessed the 5' RACE reads via MiXCR and lists one record per CDR3 protein. The sample gives more than 800,000 distinct CDR3 sequences, more than 40% of which show up once; 15% to 20% is in the top ten. Sequenced material: blood. These receptors were obtained from an older woman in good health.

This clonotype turned up a few times. The chain joins TRBV29-1 to TRBJ1-1; no clear D gene. The CDR3 loop spans 11 amino acids. Germline V gene lookup returns CDR1 SQVTM and CDR2 ANQGSEA. V was trimmed by 6 bases and J by 3 bases, leaving 8 bases between them. CDR3 in amino acids: CSVFMYTEAFF. The CDR3 DNA sequence: TGCAGCGTATTCATGTACACTGAAGCTTTCTTT.

This clonotype came up a few times. The CDR3 loop reads CASSLGTSGKWVEQYF. The DNA for the CDR3 is TGTGCCAGCAGCTTAGGCACTAGCGGGAAGTGGGTCGAGCAGTACTTC. The chain is built from TRBV13 and TRBJ2-4; the match to TRBD2 covers 10 bases. The DNA matches TRBJ2-7 better at its end, which makes the J call doubtful. The CDR3 length is 16 residues. Per the germline V gene, CDR1 is PRHDT and CDR2 is FYEKMQ (reference sequence).

The chain combines TRBV29-1 with TRBJ2-5, with D possibly TRBD1 on 5 matching bases. CDR3 size: 13 residues. The V gene lost 5 bases and the J gene lost 3 bases, with 13 bases spanning the gap. Germline values: CDR1 SQVTM, CDR2 ANQGSEA. This CDR3 is CSVKGRRKETQYF. The CDR3 DNA sequence: TGCAGCGTTAAGGGGCGGAGAAAAGAGACCCAGTACTTC.

This clonotype was observed a handful of times. The V call is TRBV12-3 or TRBV12-4, the J call TRBJ2-1; maybe TRBD2 (6 bases). The CDR3 totals 14 residues. V was clipped by 6 bases and J by 7 bases, with 16 bases between them. The chain's CDR3 is CASRGTPPVNEQFF. CDR3 bases: TGTGCCAGCAGGGGGACTCCGCCGGTGAATGAGCAGTTCTTC.

The chain links TRBV6-1 to TRBJ1-1; maybe TRBD1 (5 bases). Germline loops: CDR1 MNHNS, CDR2 SASEGT. The CDR3 sequence is 14 residues long. Trimming stripped 5 bases from V and 4 bases from J, with 14 bases between. The DNA for the CDR3 is TGTGCCAGCAGTAAGGGAGGGGATGGCACTGAAGCTTTCTTT. Its protein is CASSKGGDGTEAFF.

This clonotype was counted between two and nine times. The chain has TRBV9 and TRBJ2-3; D is undetermined. The CDR3 consists of 15 residues. The germline gives CDR1 SGDLS, CDR2 YYNGEE. Between the trimmed V and J ends, which lost 0 bases and 0 bases, there was a span of 8 bases. The DNA of the CDR3 is TGTGCCAGCAGCGTAGGAGTAACTAGCACAGATACGCAGTATTTT. Encoded protein: CASSVGVTSTDTQYF.

The rearrangement uses TRBV20-1 and TRBJ2-1; 11 nucleotides match TRBD2. The V and J ends lost 2 bases and 4 bases, in that order; junction bases with no gene match: 4. Germline V lookup: CDR1 DFQATT, CDR2 SNEGSKA (reference sequence). The CDR3 length is 15 residues. The CDR3 region is CSARPLAGGYNEQFF. The CDR3, as DNA: TGCAGTGCTAGACCGTTAGCGGGAGGGTACAATGAGCAGTTCTTC.

This clonotype was seen more than once but under ten times. The chain uses TRBV7-2 and TRBJ2-1; D may be TRBD1 (5 bases). This CDR3 comprises 14 residues. Germline CDR1 and CDR2: SGHTA and FQGNSA. The V end lost 1 base, the J end lost 7 bases, and 11 bases lay between the germline ends. The CDR3 DNA is TGTGCCAGCAGCTTAGTTCCCCAGGGAAATGAGCAGTTCTTC. Translated: CASSLVPQGNEQFF.

The V gene is TRBV7-9, the J gene TRBJ2-7, with 8 bases lining up with TRBD2. The CDR3 runs 17 residues. In germline, CDR1 is SEHNR, CDR2 FQNEAQ (reference sequence). V gave up 2 bases and J gave up 1 base; unmatched junction bases: 10. The CDR3 region is CASSLRAGTSGSYEQYF. In nucleotides, the CDR3 is TGTGCCAGCAGCTTAAGGGCAGGGACTAGTGGTTCCTACGAGCAGTACTTC.

This clonotype has at least ten counts. The CDR3 nucleotides read TGCGCCAGCAGCTTAACAGGGGGCCAAGAGACCCAGTACTTC. It is translated as CASSLTGGQETQYF. The chain is built from TRBV5-1 and TRBJ2-5; 8 positions match TRBD1. The V gene end was trimmed by 2 bases and the J gene end by 1 base; junction bases not matched to a gene: 1. Germline CDR1 and CDR2: SGHRS and YFSETQ. This CDR3 contains 14 residues.

This clonotype has a handful of counts. The chain recombines TRBV11-2 with TRBJ2-3; D unresolved. Trimming shortened V by 5 bases and J by 5 bases, and 8 bases separated the two germline ends. Germline V gene data show CDR1 as SGHAT and CDR2 as FQNNGV. There are 12 residues in the CDR3. The CDR3 loop is CASSTLRDTQYF. Written as DNA, the CDR3 is TGTGCCAGCAGCACCCTTCGAGATACGCAGTATTTT.

The rearrangement links TRBV6-2 or TRBV6-3 to TRBJ2-5; D perhaps matches TRBD2 (6 bases). In germline, CDR1 is MNHEY, CDR2 SVGEGT. V was shortened by 8 bases and J by 11 bases, with 27 bases between the two germline ends. The CDR3 spans 15 residues. CDR3 DNA sequence: TGTGCCAGCTTAAGGCACAGCGGGCGTTCGAATGAGCAGTACTTC. Its protein product is CASLRHSGRSNEQYF.

The V gene is TRBV29-1, the J gene TRBJ2-1, with 8 bases matching TRBD1. Germline V gene data show CDR1 as SQVTM and CDR2 as ANQGSEA. After removal of 6 bases from V and 7 bases from J, the junction contained 11 bases not matched to a gene. This CDR3 is 14 amino acids long. DNA for the CDR3: TGCAGCGTCGGCAGGGGGCGGGTTGGAAATGAGCAGTTCTTC. The encoded protein is CSVGRGRVGNEQFF.

This CDR3 is CAIRSSGSSYNEQFF. CDR3 coding DNA: TGTGCCATCAGGTCCAGCGGGAGCTCCTACAATGAGCAGTTCTTC. The chain is built from TRBV10-3 and TRBJ2-1; 8 bases are shared with TRBD2. V shed 6 bases and J 0 bases; nucleotides not matched to a gene: 4. Germline V CDR1 and CDR2: ENHRY, SYGVKD. The CDR3 totals 15 residues.

J is TRBJ2-3 and V is TRBV5-4, with 9 bases fitting TRBD2. Per the germline V gene, CDR1 is SGHNT and CDR2 is YYREEE (reference sequence). CDR3 length: 16 amino acids. With V trimmed by 4 bases and J by 0 bases, 6 bases remained unmatched. The CDR3 DNA is TGTGCCAGCAGCACCATACTAGCGGGTAGCACAGATACGCAGTATTTT. The encoded protein is CASSTILAGSTDTQYF.

This chain uses TRBV28 with TRBJ1-5; unclear D gene. V lost 6 bases, J lost 0 bases, and 9 bases lay in between. The CDR3 totals 14 residues. CDR1 MDHEN and CDR2 SYDVKM come from the germline V gene. CDR3 nucleotide sequence: TGTGCCAGCAGAAGAACAGTTAGCAATCAGCCCCAGCATTTT. Protein: CASRRTVSNQPQHF.

The rearrangement uses TRBV28 and TRBJ2-1; tentative D call: TRBD1 (6 bases). The better agreement between TRBJ2-7 and the DNA end casts doubt on the J call. The CDR3 extends over 14 amino acids. Germline CDR1 is MDHEN and CDR2 is SYDVKM. Here the CDR3 reads CASSSPQGSYEQYF. Written as DNA, the CDR3 is TGTGCCAGCAGTTCTCCACAGGGCTCCTACGAGCAGTACTTC.

The V gene is TRBV5-1, the J gene TRBJ2-4, with a possible D match to TRBD2 (6 bases). The J call is in doubt because the DNA end fits TRBJ2-7 better. Germline CDR1 SGHRS, CDR2 YFSETQ. The CDR3 has 15 amino acids. The chain's CDR3 is CASSLNSGESDEQYF. Here the CDR3 DNA reads TGCGCCAGCAGCTTGAATTCGGGGGAGTCTGACGAGCAGTACTTC.

DNA for the CDR3: TGCGCCAGCTCCGGGACTGCGATCACAGATACGCAGTATTTT. It translates to CASSGTAITDTQYF. The rearrangement links TRBV10-1 to TRBJ2-3; D is perhaps TRBD2 (6 bases). The CDR3 is 14 residues long. The germline V gene has CDR1 WNHNN and CDR2 SYGVQD (reference sequence). Trimming stripped 8 bases from V and 2 bases from J, with 14 bases between.

This clonotype has more than one count but fewer than ten. This chain uses TRBV3-1 with TRBJ2-5; no clear D gene. Germline CDR1 LGHDT, CDR2 YNNKEL (reference sequence). CDR3 length equals 15 residues. V was trimmed by 5 bases and J by 0 bases, leaving 13 bases between them. The CDR3 reads CASSNTNGDQETQYF. The CDR3 DNA follows: TGTGCCAGCAGCAACACTAACGGCGACCAAGAGACCCAGTACTTC.

Points on this clonotype: One end of the junction does not line up with germline, which may come from a read error. V gene TRBV20-1 combines with J gene TRBJ2-7; TRBD1 is a possible D gene (5 bases). The CDR3 length is 14 residues. CDR1 and CDR2 from the germline V gene are DFQATT and SNEGSKA (reference sequence). In DNA, the CDR3 is TGCAGTGCTTCGACAGCATACAGCTCCTACGGGCAGTACTTC. Translating it yields CSASTAYSSYGQYF.

The chain employs TRBV5-6 and TRBJ2-7; 14 positions match TRBD2. The CDR3 covers 16 residues. After removal of 6 bases from V and 6 bases from J, the junction contained 11 bases not matched to a gene. CDR1 and CDR2 (germline): SGHDT, YYEEEE. CDR3 sequence: CASTFPRGTSGSEQYF. The CDR3 DNA reads TGTGCCAGCACCTTCCCCCGAGGGACTAGCGGGAGCGAGCAGTACTTC.

This chain connects TRBV7-9 to TRBJ2-3; D remains ambiguous. This CDR3 has 13 amino acids. Germline V gene lookup returns CDR1 SEHNR and CDR2 FQNEAQ (reference sequence). Trimming removed 5 bases from V and 6 bases from J, with 12 bases in between. CDR3 loop: CASSLRLLDTQYF. The CDR3 DNA follows: TGTGCCAGCAGCCTCCGCCTGTTGGATACGCAGTATTTT. Together with reference TRBV7-9 and TRBJ2-3, the CDR3 gives the full variable domain: DTGVSQNPRHKITKRGQNVTFRCDPISEHNRLYWYRQTLGQGPEFLTYFQNEAQLEKSRLLSDRFSAERPKGSFSTLEIQRTEQGDSAMYLCASSLRLLDTQYFGPGTRLTVL.

The chain combines TRBV5-1 with TRBJ2-7; 10 bases line up with TRBD1. J was trimmed by 10 bases and V by 3 bases; bases with no gene match: 13. Germline-derived CDR1 and CDR2 are SGHRS and YFSETQ. This CDR3 spans 15 amino acids. The CDR3 loop is CASSSGTGAAVPQYF. CDR3 in DNA: TGCGCCAGCAGCTCCGGGACAGGGGCCGCCGTGCCCCAGTACTTC.

In the case of this clonotype: The junction differs from germline at one of its ends, possibly a read error. The chain joins TRBV5-1 to TRBJ2-1; 15 nucleotides align to TRBD2. There are 19 residues in the CDR3. Germline CDR1 and CDR2: SGHRS and YFSETQ. Here the CDR3 DNA reads TGCGCCAGCATTGTCGGACTAGCGGGAGGGCCTAAAACCTACAATGAGCGGTTCTTC. Protein: CASIVGLAGGPKTYNERFF.

With regard to this clonotype: A read error may be the cause here, since a much bigger clone is one base away. V gene TRBV27 combines with J gene TRBJ2-7; the D gene could be TRBD1 or TRBD2 (5 bases each). The germline V gene has CDR1 MNHEY and CDR2 SMNVEV (reference sequence). With 5 bases removed from V and 1 base from J, the gap between germline ends came to 15 bases. CDR3 length: 15 amino acids. CDR3 region: CASSRSGAVSYEQYF. The CDR3 coding sequence is TGTGCCAGCAGTCGTTCCGGGGCTGTTTCCTACGAGCAGTACTTC.

This clonotype was recorded a few times. The rearrangement links TRBV29-1 to TRBJ1-4, with D uncertain. The V gene lost 7 bases and the J gene lost 0 bases, with 9 bases spanning the gap. The CDR3 is made up of 13 amino acids. Germline V lookup: CDR1 SQVTM, CDR2 ANQGSEA. The CDR3: CSGKHATNEKLFF. The DNA for the CDR3 is TGCAGCGGAAAGCATGCAACTAATGAAAAACTGTTTTTT.

The genes are TRBV20-1 and TRBJ1-2; TRBD1 might be the D (5 bases). CDR3 length: 12 residues. The germline V gene has CDR1 DFQATT and CDR2 SNEGSKA (reference sequence). V was pared by 2 bases and J by 5 bases, with 9 bases between. The chain's CDR3 is CSARKGEYGYTF. DNA of the CDR3: TGCAGTGCTAGAAAAGGGGAATATGGCTACACCTTC.

The chain recombines TRBV25-1 with TRBJ2-7; tentative D call: TRBD2 (6 bases). The better agreement between TRBJ2-5 and the DNA end casts doubt on the J call. This CDR3 region has 15 residues. Per the germline V gene, CDR1 is MGHDK and CDR2 is SYGVNS. As DNA, the CDR3 is TGTGCCAGCAGTAGGCCGGAGGGCCTTGGGGAGACCCAGTACTTC. The encoded protein is CASSRPEGLGETQYF.

Notes on this clonotype: This clone may be a read error of a much larger clone one base away. J is TRBJ2-7 and V is TRBV11-1; TRBD2 matches at 10 bases. Germline values: CDR1 SGHAT, CDR2 FQDESV (reference sequence). Losses at the gene ends were 2 bases for V and 7 bases for J; bases not matched to a gene: 8. This CDR3 contains 15 residues. CDR3 loop: CASSLQLAGENEQYF. The DNA for the CDR3 is TGTGCCAGCAGCTTACAGCTAGCGGGAGAGAATGAGCAGTACTTC.

Worth noting for this clonotype: One end of the junction is discordant with germline, which a read error may explain. The rearrangement joins TRBV20-1 to TRBJ2-7; 8 bases fit TRBD1. CDR1 is DFQATT, CDR2 SNEGSKA, per germline (reference sequence). The CDR3 extends over 14 amino acids. The CDR3 DNA reads as TGCAGTGCTAGACCCGACAGGGGATTAATCGAGCGGTACTTC. Protein product: CSARPDRGLIERYF.

This rearrangement joins TRBV27 to TRBJ1-1; 7 bases agree with TRBD1. This CDR3 is built from 14 residues. Germline-derived CDR1 and CDR2 are MNHEY and SMNVEV (reference sequence). V trimming: 5 bases; J trimming: 8 bases; junction bases outside the gene matches: 11. CDR3 protein: CASSPRDSGGEAFF. CDR3 DNA sequence: TGTGCCAGCAGTCCCCGGGACAGTGGGGGAGAAGCTTTCTTT.